This T cell receptor (beta chain) was identified during a study of T cell changes during pregnancy in multiple sclerosis. This clone appeared a single time. Generated by immunoSEQ multiplex PCR, the TCRdb table keeps only in-frame clones and is missing some. The sample includes 40,000 to 55,000 clones, around 93% of them seen just once. The germline gives CDR1 LGHNT, CDR2 FRNRAP. The V and J ends lost 5 bases and 10 bases, in that order; junction bases with no gene match: 11. The CDR3 is 15 residues long. The V call is TRBV12-5, the J call TRBJ1-6; 7 nucleotides align to TRBD1. The sample consisted of CD8+ T cells from peripheral blood mononuclear cells, taken in the second trimester of pregnancy. This TCR came from a female donor with multiple sclerosis, enrolled in a pregnancy study. The CDR3 is CASGPTGTETSPLHF. The CDR3 bases are TGTGCTAGTGGTCCGACCGGGACAGAAACCTCACCCCTCCACTTT. Together with reference TRBV12-5 and TRBJ1-6, the CDR3 gives the full variable domain: DARVTQTPRHKVTEMGQEVTMRCQPILGHNTVFWYRQTMMQGLELLAYFRNRAPLDDSGMPKDRFSAEMPDATLATLKIQPSEPRDSAVYFCASGPTGTETSPLHFGNGTRLTVT.